This record covers a single T cell receptor beta chain. Profiling relied on immunoSEQ multiplex PCR, and the TCRdb table lists in-frame clones only, not all of them. The sample consists of roughly 69,000 clones, around 89% of them appearing once. The data are from a study of blood T cell repertoires in COVID-19. Germline assignment: CDR1 KGHSH and CDR2 LQKENI. This CDR3 is 15 amino acids long. V gave up 2 bases and J gave up 4 bases, with 11 bases separating them. Sequencing input: peripheral blood. The chain couples TRBV18 to TRBJ1-4; maybe TRBD1 (6 bases). This clonotype was obtained from a man aged 50 to 60 with acute or convalescent COVID-19. DNA of the CDR3: TGTGCCAGCTCACCATCAGGACAGATTAATGAAAAACTGTTTTTT. Protein: CASSPSGQINEKLFF.